This T cell receptor (beta chain) stems from a study of blood T cells in healthy people across ages. A second PCR, run for about 7 to 11 cycles, used a sample-barcoded 5' primer plus a J-beta primer mix. A single record per CDR3 protein comes from TCRdb applying MiXCR to the 5' RACE reads. The table shows about 780,000 distinct CDR3 sequences, with 35% to 50% occurring only once. This clonotype came up a few times. Sequencing was done on a sample of blood. The TCR was taken from an elderly man in good health.

CDR3 coding DNA: TGCAGCGTTGAGTCTAGGGGATACAATGAGCAGTTCTTC. Amino acid sequence: CSVESRGYNEQFF. This chain connects TRBV29-1 to TRBJ2-1, with a possible D match to TRBD1 (5 bases). V was clipped by 3 bases and J by 4 bases, with 10 bases between them. The CDR3 is made up of 13 amino acids. From germline, CDR1 is SQVTM and CDR2 ANQGSEA.